A selection of T cell receptor beta chains follows, all from one sample in a study of T cell responses to AZD1222 COVID-19 vaccine. Generated by immunoSEQ multiplex PCR, the TCRdb table keeps only in-frame clones and is missing some. The data hold tens of thousands of clones, with around 87% observed a single time. The sequencing used peripheral blood, collected on day 0 of AZD1222 vaccination. The receptors were gathered from an adult in good health. Both conserved end residues are trimmed from each CDR3. A D gene is named only where the DNA matches it firmly.

. TRBV9 ASSPGPGRKNEQY
. TRBV18 ASSPGDGNQPQH
TRBD1 TRBV20-1 SGTGGFEQY
TRBD1 TRBV7-9 ASSSEARGKLF
TRBD1 TRBV2 ASSGQGLGNYGYT
. TRBV5-6 ASSPGPTGNQPQH
. TRBV5-5 ASSLWSSGGQYSPLH
TRBD1 TRBV4-3 ASSLGQATGNTIY
TRBD1 TRBV3-1/TRBV3-2 ASSLSLGGEQPQH
. TRBV11-2 ASSLDSMNTEAF
TRBD1 TRBV24-1 ATSQGQGTSTDTQY
TRBD1 TRBV19 ASSLRGSGQPQH
TRBD1 TRBV27 ASSLDALDRGEYEQY
. TRBV19 ASRIGGGPSTDTQY
. TRBV5-1 ASSLAGGINEQF
TRBD1 TRBV5-1 ASSLTGVGRNTIY
. TRBV20-1 SASPASTYEQY
. TRBV6-5 ASSYVQASTEAF
TRBD2 TRBV4-3 ASSQGLAVADTQY
. TRBV5-1 ASSLDGGEQF
TRBD1 TRBV4-3 ASSQDRDREETQY
. TRBV19 ASSPRIGNSGNTIY
. TRBV7-9 ASSLAIGANYGYT